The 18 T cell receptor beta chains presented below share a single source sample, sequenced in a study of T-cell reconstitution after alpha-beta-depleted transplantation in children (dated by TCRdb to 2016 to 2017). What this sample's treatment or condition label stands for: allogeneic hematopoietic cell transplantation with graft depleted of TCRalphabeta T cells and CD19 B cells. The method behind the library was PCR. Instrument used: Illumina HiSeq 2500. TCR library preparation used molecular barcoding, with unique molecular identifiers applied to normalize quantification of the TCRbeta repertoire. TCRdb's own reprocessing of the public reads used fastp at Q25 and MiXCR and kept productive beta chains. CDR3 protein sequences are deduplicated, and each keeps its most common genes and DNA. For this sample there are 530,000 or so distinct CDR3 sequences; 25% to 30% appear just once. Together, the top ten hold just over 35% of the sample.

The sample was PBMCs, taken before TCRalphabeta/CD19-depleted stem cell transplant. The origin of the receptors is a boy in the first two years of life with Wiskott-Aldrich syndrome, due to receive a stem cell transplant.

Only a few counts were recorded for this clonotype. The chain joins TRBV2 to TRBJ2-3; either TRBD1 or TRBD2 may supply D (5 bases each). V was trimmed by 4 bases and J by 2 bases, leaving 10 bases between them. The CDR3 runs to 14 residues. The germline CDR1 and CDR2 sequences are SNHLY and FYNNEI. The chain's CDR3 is CASSGRGSTDTQYF. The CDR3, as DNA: TGTGCCAGCAGTGGTCGGGGCTCCACAGATACGCAGTATTTT.

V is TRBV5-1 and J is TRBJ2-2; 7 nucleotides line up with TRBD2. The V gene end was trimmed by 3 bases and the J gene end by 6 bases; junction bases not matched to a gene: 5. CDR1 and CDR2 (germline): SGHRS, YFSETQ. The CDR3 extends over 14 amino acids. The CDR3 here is CASSSGLRPGELFF. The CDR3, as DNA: TGCGCCAGCAGCTCGGGACTACGTCCCGGGGAGCTGTTTTTT.

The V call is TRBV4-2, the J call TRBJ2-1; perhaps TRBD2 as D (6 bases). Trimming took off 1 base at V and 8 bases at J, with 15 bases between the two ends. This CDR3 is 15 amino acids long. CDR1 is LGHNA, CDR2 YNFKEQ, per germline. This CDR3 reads CASSQGGGMGYEQFF. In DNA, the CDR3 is TGTGCCAGCAGCCAAGGCGGCGGGATGGGATATGAGCAGTTCTTC.

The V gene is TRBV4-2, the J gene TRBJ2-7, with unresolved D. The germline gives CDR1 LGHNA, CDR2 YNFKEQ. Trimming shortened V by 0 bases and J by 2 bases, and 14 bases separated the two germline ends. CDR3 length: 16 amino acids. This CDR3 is CASSQETRQETYEQYF. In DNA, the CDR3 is TGTGCCAGCAGCCAAGAAACTCGGCAGGAGACCTACGAGCAGTACTTC.

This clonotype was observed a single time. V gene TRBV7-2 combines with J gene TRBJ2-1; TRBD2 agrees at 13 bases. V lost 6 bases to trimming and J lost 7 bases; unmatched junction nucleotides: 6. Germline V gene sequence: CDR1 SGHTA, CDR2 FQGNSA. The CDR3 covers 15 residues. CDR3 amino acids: CASRTWTSGSNEQFF. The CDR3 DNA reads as TGTGCCAGCAGGACCTGGACTAGCGGGAGTAATGAGCAGTTCTTC.

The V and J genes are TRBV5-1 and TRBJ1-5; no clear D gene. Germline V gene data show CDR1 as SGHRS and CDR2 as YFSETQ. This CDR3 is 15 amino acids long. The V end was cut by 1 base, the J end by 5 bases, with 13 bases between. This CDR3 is CASSLQGRRDQPQHF. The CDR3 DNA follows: TGCGCCAGCAGCTTGCAAGGACGGAGAGATCAGCCCCAGCATTTT.

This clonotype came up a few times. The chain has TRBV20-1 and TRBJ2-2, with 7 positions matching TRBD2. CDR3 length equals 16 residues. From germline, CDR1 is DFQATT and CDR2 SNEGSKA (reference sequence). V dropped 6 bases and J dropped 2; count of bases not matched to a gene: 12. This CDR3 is CSATVAGRINTGELFF. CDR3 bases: TGCAGTGCGACCGTAGCGGGCCGGATTAACACCGGGGAGCTGTTTTTT.

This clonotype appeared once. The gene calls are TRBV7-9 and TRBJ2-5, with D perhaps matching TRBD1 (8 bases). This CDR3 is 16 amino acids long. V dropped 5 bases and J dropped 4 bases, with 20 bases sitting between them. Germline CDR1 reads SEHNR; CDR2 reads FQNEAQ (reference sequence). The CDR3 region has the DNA TGTGCCAGCAGCCCCCGGACAGGGAGGGTTCGAGAGACCCAGTACTTC. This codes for CASSPRTGRVRETQYF.

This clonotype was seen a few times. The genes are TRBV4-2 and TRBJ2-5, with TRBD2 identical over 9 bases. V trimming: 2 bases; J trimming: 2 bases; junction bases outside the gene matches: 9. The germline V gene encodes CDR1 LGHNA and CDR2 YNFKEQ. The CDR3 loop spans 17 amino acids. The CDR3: CASSQRGAGGGQETQYF. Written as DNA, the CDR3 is TGTGCCAGCAGCCAAAGGGGAGCGGGAGGAGGGCAAGAGACCCAGTACTTC.

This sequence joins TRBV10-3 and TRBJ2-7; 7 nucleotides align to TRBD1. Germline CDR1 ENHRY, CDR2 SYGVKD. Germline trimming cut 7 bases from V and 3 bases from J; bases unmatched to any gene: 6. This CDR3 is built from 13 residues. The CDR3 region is CAINPDRDYEQYF. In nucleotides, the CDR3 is TGTGCCATCAACCCCGACAGGGACTACGAGCAGTACTTC.

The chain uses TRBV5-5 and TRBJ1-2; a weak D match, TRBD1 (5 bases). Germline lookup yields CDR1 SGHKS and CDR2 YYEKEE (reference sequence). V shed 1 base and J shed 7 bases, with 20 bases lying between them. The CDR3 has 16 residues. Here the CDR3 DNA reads TGTGCCAGCAGCTTGAGGACGGGGGGAGTCGAGGCTGGCTACACCTTC. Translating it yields CASSLRTGGVEAGYTF.

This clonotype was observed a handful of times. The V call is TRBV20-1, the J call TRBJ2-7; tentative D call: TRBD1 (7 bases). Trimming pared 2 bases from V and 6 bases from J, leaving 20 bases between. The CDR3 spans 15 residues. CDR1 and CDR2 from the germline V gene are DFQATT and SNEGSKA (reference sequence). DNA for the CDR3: TGCAGTGCTAGATCCCAGACAGGGAGGTTTACCGAGCAGTACTTC. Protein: CSARSQTGRFTEQYF.

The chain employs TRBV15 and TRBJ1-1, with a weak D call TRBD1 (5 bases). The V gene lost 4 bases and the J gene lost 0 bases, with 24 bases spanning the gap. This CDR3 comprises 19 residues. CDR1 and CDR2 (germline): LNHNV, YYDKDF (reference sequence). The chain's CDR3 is CATSTPEGQTSRMNTEAFF. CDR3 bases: TGTGCCACCAGCACTCCTGAGGGGCAGACATCCAGAATGAACACTGAAGCTTTCTTT.

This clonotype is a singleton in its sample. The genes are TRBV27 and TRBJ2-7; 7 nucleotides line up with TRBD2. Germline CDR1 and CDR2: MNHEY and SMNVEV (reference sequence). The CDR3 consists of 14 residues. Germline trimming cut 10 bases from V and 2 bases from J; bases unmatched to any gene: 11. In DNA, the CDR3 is TGTGCCACCAGAAGCGGGATTATTACCTACGAGCAGTACTTC. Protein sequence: CATRSGIITYEQYF.

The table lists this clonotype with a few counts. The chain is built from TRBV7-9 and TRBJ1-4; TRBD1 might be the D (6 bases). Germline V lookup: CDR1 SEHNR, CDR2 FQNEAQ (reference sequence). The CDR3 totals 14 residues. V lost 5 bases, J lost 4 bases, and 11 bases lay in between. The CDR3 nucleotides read TGTGCCAGCAGCCCAACAGGGTTTAATGAAAAACTGTTTTTT. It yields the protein CASSPTGFNEKLFF. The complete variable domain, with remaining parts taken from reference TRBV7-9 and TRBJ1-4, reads DTGVSQNPRHKITKRGQNVTFRCDPISEHNRLYWYRQTLGQGPEFLTYFQNEAQLEKSRLLSDRFSAERPKGSFSTLEIQRTEQGDSAMYLCASSPTGFNEKLFFGSGTQLSVL.

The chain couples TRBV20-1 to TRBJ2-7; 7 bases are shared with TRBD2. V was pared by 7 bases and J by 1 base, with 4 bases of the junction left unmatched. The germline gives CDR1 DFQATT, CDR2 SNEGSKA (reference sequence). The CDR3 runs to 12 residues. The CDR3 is CSGARESYEQYF. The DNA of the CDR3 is TGCAGTGGCGCGCGGGAGTCCTACGAGCAGTACTTC.

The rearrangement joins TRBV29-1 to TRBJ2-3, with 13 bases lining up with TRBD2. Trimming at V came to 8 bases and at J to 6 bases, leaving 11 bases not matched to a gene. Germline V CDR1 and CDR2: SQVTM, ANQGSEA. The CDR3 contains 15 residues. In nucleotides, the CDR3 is TGCAGCTTCCCTACCGGACTAGCGGGGGTTGATACGCAGTATTTT. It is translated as CSFPTGLAGVDTQYF.

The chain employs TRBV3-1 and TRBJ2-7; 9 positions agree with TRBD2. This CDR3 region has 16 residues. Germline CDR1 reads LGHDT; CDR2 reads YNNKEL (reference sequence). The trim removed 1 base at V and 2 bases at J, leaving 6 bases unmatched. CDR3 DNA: TGTGCCAGCAGCCAAGGTATCGCGGGAGGGGCCTACGAGCAGTACTTC. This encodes CASSQGIAGGAYEQYF.